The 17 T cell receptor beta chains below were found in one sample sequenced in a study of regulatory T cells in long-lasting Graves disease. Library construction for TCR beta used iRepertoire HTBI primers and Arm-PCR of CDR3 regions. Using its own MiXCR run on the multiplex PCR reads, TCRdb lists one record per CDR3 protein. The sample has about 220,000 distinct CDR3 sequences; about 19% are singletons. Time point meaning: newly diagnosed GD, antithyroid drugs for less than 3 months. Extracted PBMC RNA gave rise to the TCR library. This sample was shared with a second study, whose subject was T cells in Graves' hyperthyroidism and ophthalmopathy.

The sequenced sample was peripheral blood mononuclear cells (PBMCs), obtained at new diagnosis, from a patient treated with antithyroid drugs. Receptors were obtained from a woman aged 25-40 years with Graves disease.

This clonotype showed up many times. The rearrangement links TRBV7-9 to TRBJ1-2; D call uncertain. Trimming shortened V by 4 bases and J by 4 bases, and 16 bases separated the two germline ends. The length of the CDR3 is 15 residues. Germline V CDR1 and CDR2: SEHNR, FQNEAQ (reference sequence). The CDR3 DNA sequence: TGTGCCAGCAGCTCCACCGTACATCAAACCTATGGCTACACCTTC. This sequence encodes CASSSTVHQTYGYTF.

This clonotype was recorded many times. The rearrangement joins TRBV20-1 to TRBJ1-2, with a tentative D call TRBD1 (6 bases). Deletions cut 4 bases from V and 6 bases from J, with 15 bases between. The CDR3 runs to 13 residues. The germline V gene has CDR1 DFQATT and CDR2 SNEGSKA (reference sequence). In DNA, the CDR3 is TGCAGTGCTATAGGGGGGCTATCGAATGGCTACACCTTC. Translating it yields CSAIGGLSNGYTF.

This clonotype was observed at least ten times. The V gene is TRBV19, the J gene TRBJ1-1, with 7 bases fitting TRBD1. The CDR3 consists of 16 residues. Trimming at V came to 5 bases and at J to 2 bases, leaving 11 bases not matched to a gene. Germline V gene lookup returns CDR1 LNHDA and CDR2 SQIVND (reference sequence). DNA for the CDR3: TGTGCCAGTAGTGGCCCCAGGGGGAGAGAAAACACTGAAGCTTTCTTT. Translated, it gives CASSGPRGRENTEAFF. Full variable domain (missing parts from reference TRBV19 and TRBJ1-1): DGGITQSPKYLFRKEGQNVTLSCEQNLNHDAMYWYRQDPGQGLRLIYYSQIVNDFQKGDIAEGYSVSREKKESFPLTVTSAQKNPTAFYLCASSGPRGRENTEAFFGQGTRLTVV.

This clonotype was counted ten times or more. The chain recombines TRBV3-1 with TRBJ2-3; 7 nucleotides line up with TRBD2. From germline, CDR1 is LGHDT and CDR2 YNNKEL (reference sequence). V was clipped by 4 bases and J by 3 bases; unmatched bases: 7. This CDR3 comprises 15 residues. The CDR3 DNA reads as TGTGCCAGCAGCCCCGGGAGGCCCATGACAGATACGCAGTATTTT. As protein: CASSPGRPMTDTQYF.

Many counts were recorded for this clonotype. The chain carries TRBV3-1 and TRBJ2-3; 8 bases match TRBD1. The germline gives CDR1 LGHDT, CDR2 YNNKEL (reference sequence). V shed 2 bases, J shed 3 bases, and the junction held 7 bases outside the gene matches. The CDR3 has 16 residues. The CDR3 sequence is CASSQMQGALTDTQYF. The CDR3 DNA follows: TGTGCCAGCAGCCAAATGCAGGGGGCGCTTACAGATACGCAGTATTTT.

The CDR3 bases are TGTGCCAGCAGCTTGGAGGGGGCGGCGAACACTGAAGCTTTCTTT. Amino acids: CASSLEGAANTEAFF. The chain uses TRBV5-5 and TRBJ1-1; 7 bases agree with TRBD1. Trimming cost V 0 bases and J 1 base; bases outside gene matches: 3. This CDR3 contains 15 residues. CDR1 and CDR2 from the germline V gene are SGHKS and YYEKEE (reference sequence).

The CDR3 is CASKEEAPSTDTQYF. The CDR3, as DNA: TGTGCCAGCAAGGAAGAGGCCCCTAGCACAGATACGCAGTATTTT. The V gene is TRBV6-2 or TRBV6-3, the J gene TRBJ2-3; D is unclear. V lost 7 bases to trimming and J lost 0 bases, with 14 bases between them. The germline V gene has CDR1 MNHEY and CDR2 SVGEGT. There are 15 residues in the CDR3.

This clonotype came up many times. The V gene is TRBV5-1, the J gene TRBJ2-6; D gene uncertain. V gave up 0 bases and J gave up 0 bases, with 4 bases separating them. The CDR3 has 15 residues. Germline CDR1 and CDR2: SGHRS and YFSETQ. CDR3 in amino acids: CASSLAASGANVLTF. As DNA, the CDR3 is TGCGCCAGCAGCTTGGCGGCCTCTGGGGCCAACGTCCTGACTTTC. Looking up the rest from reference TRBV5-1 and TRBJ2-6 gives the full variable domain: KAGVTQTPRYLIKTRGQQVTLSCSPISGHRSVSWYQQTPGQGLQFLFEYFSETQRNKGNFPGRFSGRQFSNSRSEMNVSTLELGDSALYLCASSLAASGANVLTFGAGSRLTVL.

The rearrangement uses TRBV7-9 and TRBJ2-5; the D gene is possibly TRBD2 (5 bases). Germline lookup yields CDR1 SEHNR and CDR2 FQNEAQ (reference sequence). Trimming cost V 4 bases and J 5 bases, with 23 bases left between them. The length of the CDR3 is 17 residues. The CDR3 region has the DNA TGTGCCAGCAGCTCAAAGTTTGGACTCGGGGTTGGTGAGACCCAGTACTTC. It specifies CASSSKFGLGVGETQYF.

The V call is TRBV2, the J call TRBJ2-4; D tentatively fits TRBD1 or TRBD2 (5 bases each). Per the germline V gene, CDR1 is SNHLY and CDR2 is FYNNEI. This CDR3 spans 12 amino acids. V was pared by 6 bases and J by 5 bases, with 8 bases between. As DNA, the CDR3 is TGTGCCAGCAGCGGGACGGAAAACATTCAGTACTTC. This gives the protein CASSGTENIQYF.

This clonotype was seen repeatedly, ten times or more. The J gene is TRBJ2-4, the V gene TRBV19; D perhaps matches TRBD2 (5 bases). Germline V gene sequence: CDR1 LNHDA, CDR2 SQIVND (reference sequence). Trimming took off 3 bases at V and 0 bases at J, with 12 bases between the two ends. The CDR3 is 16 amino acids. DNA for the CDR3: TGTGCCAGTAGTATCTCGGAGGATGTAGCCAAAAACATTCAGTACTTC. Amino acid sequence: CASSISEDVAKNIQYF.

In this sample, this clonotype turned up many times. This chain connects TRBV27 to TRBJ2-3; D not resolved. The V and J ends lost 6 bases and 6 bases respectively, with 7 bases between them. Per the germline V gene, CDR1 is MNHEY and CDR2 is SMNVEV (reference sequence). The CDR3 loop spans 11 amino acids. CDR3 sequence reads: CASRFADTQYF. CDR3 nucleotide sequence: TGTGCCAGCAGATTCGCTGATACGCAGTATTTT.

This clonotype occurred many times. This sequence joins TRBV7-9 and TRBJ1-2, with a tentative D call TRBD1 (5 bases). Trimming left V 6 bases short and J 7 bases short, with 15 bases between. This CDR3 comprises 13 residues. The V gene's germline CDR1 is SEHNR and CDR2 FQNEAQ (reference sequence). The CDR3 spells CASRSQVSSGYTF. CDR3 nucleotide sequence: TGTGCCAGCAGGTCACAGGTATCATCTGGCTACACCTTC. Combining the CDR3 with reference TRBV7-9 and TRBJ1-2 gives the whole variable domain DTGVSQNPRHKITKRGQNVTFRCDPISEHNRLYWYRQTLGQGPEFLTYFQNEAQLEKSRLLSDRFSAERPKGSFSTLEIQRTEQGDSAMYLCASRSQVSSGYTFGSGTRLTVV.

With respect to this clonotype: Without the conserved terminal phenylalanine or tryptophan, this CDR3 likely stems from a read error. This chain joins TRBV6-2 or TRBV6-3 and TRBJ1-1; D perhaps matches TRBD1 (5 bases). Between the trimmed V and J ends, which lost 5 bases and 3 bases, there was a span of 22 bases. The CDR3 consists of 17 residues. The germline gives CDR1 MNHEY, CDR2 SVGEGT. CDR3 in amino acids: CASSGRGLIWLDTEAFL. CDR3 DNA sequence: TGTGCCAGCAGTGGGAGGGGCCTCATATGGTTGGACACTGAAGCTTTCCTT.

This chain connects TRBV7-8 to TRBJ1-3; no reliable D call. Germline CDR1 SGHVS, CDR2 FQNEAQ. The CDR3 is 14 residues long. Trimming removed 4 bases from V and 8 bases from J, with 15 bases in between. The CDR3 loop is CASSSSHSVDTIYF. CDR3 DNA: TGTGCCAGCAGCTCTAGCCACTCTGTAGACACCATATATTTT.

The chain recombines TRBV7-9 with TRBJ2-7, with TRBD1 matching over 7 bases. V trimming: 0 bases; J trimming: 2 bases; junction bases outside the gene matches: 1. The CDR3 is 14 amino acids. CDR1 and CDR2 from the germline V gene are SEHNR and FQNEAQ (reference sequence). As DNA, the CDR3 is TGTGCCAGCAGCTTAGCTGGGACAGCCTACGAGCAGTACTTC. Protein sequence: CASSLAGTAYEQYF.

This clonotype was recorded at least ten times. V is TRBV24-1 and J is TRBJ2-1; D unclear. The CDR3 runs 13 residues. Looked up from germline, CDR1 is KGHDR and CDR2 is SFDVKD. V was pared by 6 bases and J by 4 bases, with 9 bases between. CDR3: CATSSDEYNEQFF. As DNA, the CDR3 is TGTGCCACCAGTTCGGACGAATACAATGAGCAGTTCTTC.